The T cell receptor (beta chain) under discussion was sequenced for a study of cytomegalovirus exposure and HLA in healthy donors. The PCR ran on 60 Vbeta and 13 Jbeta primers. The method was immunoSEQ multiplex PCR; TCRdb's version includes in-frame clones alone and lacks a portion of them. This table has about 93,000 clones, around 80% appearing once. Every donor was a healthy person donating bone marrow. On this clone itself: Its antigen is still unknown.

Points from the study as a whole: In an earlier analysis, productive rearrangement rates for most beta V segments clustered near 87% or 30%. Sequencing artifact likely explains a cluster of highly shared sequence variants.

CDR3 size: 12 residues. Trimming shortened V by 1 base and J by 6 bases, and 7 bases separated the two germline ends. Looked up from germline, CDR1 is SEHNR and CDR2 is FQNEAQ (reference sequence). The source is a man aged 30 to 39 in good health and CMV-seronegative. Sequenced: PBMCs. J is TRBJ2-7 and V is TRBV7-9, with D possibly TRBD1 on 6 matching bases. Here the CDR3 reads CASSLEGVEQYV. In DNA, the CDR3 is TGTGCCAGCAGCTTAGAGGGGGTCGAGCAGTACGTC.